Presented here are 24 T cell receptor beta chains from one specimen sequenced in a study of blood T cell repertoires in COVID-19. Clones were sequenced by immunoSEQ multiplex PCR, and TCRdb holds only the in-frame ones, with some missing. Of a few hundred thousand clones in the sample, 75% to 90% are singletons; the top ten hold approximately 3%. Sequenced input: peripheral blood. Source of these receptors: a woman in her 30s with active or convalescent COVID-19.

V gene TRBV4-3 combines with J gene TRBJ1-6, with TRBD1 matching over 9 bases. J was trimmed by 4 bases and V by 3 bases; bases with no gene match: 7. Germline CDR1 LGHNA, CDR2 YSLEER. This CDR3 is 17 amino acids long. CDR3 protein: CASSQTGQGLYNSPLHF. In DNA, the CDR3 is TGCGCCAGCAGCCAGACGGGACAGGGTCTATATAATTCACCCCTCCACTTT.

A few counts support this clone. V usage is TRBV7-9 and J usage is TRBJ1-1, with D perhaps matching TRBD1 (6 bases). The CDR3 runs to 14 residues. Trimming pared 6 bases from V and 2 bases from J, leaving 13 bases between. Germline CDR1 is SEHNR and CDR2 is FQNEAQ (reference sequence). CDR3 nucleotides: TGTGCCAGCAGGAAAGAGGGGACAAACACTGAAGCTTTCTTT. Translated: CASRKEGTNTEAFF.

CDR3 coding DNA: TGCGCCAGCAGCCGCCGACTAGCGGGGGTCTCCTACGAGCAGTACTTC. Protein: CASSRRLAGVSYEQYF. This rearrangement joins TRBV4-3 to TRBJ2-7; 12 nucleotides match TRBD2. Germline loops: CDR1 LGHNA, CDR2 YSLEER. The junction had 4 bases not matched to a gene; V was cut back by 4 bases and J by 0 bases. This CDR3 has 16 amino acids.

This rearrangement joins TRBV7-2 to TRBJ2-5; 11 bases agree with TRBD1. Germline assignment: CDR1 SGHTA and CDR2 FQGNSA. The CDR3 runs to 16 residues. With 3 bases clipped from V and 5 bases from J, the junction kept 8 bases outside the gene matches. The CDR3 region is CASSFLGTGGAETQYF. The CDR3 region has the DNA TGTGCCAGCAGCTTTCTGGGGACAGGGGGAGCGGAGACCCAGTACTTC.

The chain has TRBV7-2 and TRBJ1-2, with 8 bases matching TRBD1. The CDR3 is 15 residues long. CDR1 is SGHTA and CDR2 is FQGNSA in the germline V gene. V shed 1 base, J shed 8 bases, and the junction held 9 bases outside the gene matches. CDR3 bases: TGTGCCAGCAGCTTAGAATCACACAGGGGGTCAGGCTACACCTTC. Its translation: CASSLESHRGSGYTF.

V and J are TRBV5-5 and TRBJ2-3; TRBD2 aligns across 8 bases. V gave up 3 bases and J gave up 0 bases; unmatched junction bases: 6. Germline V gene data show CDR1 as SGHKS and CDR2 as YYEKEE (reference sequence). The CDR3 totals 16 residues. CDR3 protein: CASSSYSGASTDTQYF. CDR3 DNA sequence: TGTGCCAGCAGCTCCTATAGCGGGGCTAGCACAGATACGCAGTATTTT. Combining the CDR3 with reference TRBV5-5 and TRBJ2-3 gives the whole variable domain DAGVTQSPTHLIKTRGQQVTLRCSPISGHKSVSWYQQVLGQGPQFIFQYYEKEERGRGNFPDRFSARQFPNYSSELNVNALLLGDSALYLCASSSYSGASTDTQYFGPGTRLTVL.

This rearrangement joins TRBV6-2 or TRBV6-3 to TRBJ2-3; 10 positions match TRBD2. V trimming: 6 bases; J trimming: 1 base; junction bases outside the gene matches: 4. This CDR3 contains 15 residues. Germline values: CDR1 MNHEY, CDR2 SVGEGT. As DNA, the CDR3 is TGTGCCAGCAGCGATAGCGGGGGGCGCACAGATACGCAGTATTTT. Encoded protein: CASSDSGGRTDTQYF.

This chain uses TRBV6-6 with TRBJ1-4, with 10 nucleotides matching TRBD1. V lost 6 bases, J lost 6 bases, and 4 bases stayed unmatched. The CDR3 loop spans 14 amino acids. The germline V gene encodes CDR1 MNHNY and CDR2 SVGAGI (reference sequence). The CDR3 region has the DNA TGTGCCAGCAGCCCCGGGACAGGGGATGAAAAACTGTTTTTT. Its translation is CASSPGTGDEKLFF.

This clone appeared a few times. J is TRBJ1-6 and V is TRBV18; D may be TRBD1 (6 bases). CDR1 is KGHSH and CDR2 is LQKENI in the germline V gene. V was pared by 5 bases and J by 7 bases, with 15 bases between. CDR3 length equals 15 residues. CDR3 residues: CASSSLQGNNSPLHF. As DNA, the CDR3 is TGTGCCAGCTCATCCTTACAGGGAAACAATTCACCCCTCCACTTT.

This clone appeared once. This chain links TRBV9 with TRBJ1-6, with D perhaps matching TRBD1 (6 bases). Looked up from germline, CDR1 is SGDLS and CDR2 is YYNGEE. The CDR3 covers 15 residues. Trimming stripped 4 bases from V and 7 bases from J, with 15 bases between. The chain's CDR3 is CASSLLEGGNSPLHF. The CDR3 DNA reads as TGTGCCAGCAGCCTCCTCGAGGGGGGGAATTCACCCCTCCACTTT.

This clone has only one observation. The chain couples TRBV6-4 to TRBJ1-5; 9 nucleotides agree with TRBD1. The CDR3 loop spans 13 amino acids. The V segment lost 5 bases and the J segment 6 bases; nucleotides outside the gene matches: 2. Germline CDR1 and CDR2: MRHNA and SNTAGT. The CDR3 nucleotides are TGTGCCAGCAGTCCGGACAGGGGTCAGCCCCAGCATTTT. Protein product: CASSPDRGQPQHF.

The rearrangement joins TRBV19 to TRBJ1-3; D gene uncertain. Trimming left V 8 bases short and J 0 bases short, with 11 bases between. The CDR3 totals 14 residues. Germline CDR1 reads LNHDA; CDR2 reads SQIVND (reference sequence). The CDR3 DNA follows: TGTGCCAGTTGGCCCTCGGGCTCTGGAAACACCATATATTTT. As protein: CASWPSGSGNTIYF.

The chain couples TRBV29-1 to TRBJ2-5; 12 bases align to TRBD1. Losses at the gene ends were 8 bases for V and 5 bases for J; bases not matched to a gene: 12. The CDR3 extends over 15 amino acids. CDR1 and CDR2 (germline): SQVTM, ANQGSEA. The CDR3 DNA sequence: TGCAGCACCACTCCGGGACAGGGGGCCTTGGAGACCCAGTACTTC. This sequence encodes CSTTPGQGALETQYF.

The CDR3 region is CAWSVRGGFGRNQPQHF. Written as DNA, the CDR3 is TGTGCCTGGAGTGTACGTGGGGGCTTCGGGCGCAATCAGCCCCAGCATTTT. The genes are TRBV30 and TRBJ1-5; possibly TRBD1 for D (6 bases). CDR1 is GTSNPN and CDR2 is SVGIG in the germline V gene (reference sequence). V lost 0 bases to trimming and J lost 2 bases, with 17 bases between them. The CDR3 loop spans 17 amino acids. Full variable domain (rest looked up from reference TRBV30 and TRBJ1-5): SQTIHQWPATLVQPVGSPLSLECTVEGTSNPNLYWYRQAAGRGLQLLFYSVGIGQISSEVPQNLSASRPQDRQFILSSKKLLLSDSGFYLCAWSVRGGFGRNQPQHFGDGTRLSIL.

J is TRBJ1-4 and V is TRBV28; TRBD1 matches at 7 bases. This CDR3 has 14 amino acids. Germline CDR1 and CDR2: MDHEN and SYDVKM. J was trimmed by 8 bases and V by 3 bases; bases with no gene match: 6. The CDR3: CASSLNRGREKLFF. CDR3 bases: TGTGCCAGCAGTTTGAACAGGGGAAGGGAAAAACTGTTTTTT.

The rearrangement links TRBV5-1 to TRBJ1-6, with D tentatively TRBD1 (5 bases). V was clipped by 0 bases and J by 8 bases, with 9 bases between them. CDR3 length equals 14 residues. Germline CDR1 reads SGHRS; CDR2 reads YFSETQ. CDR3 DNA sequence: TGCGCCAGCAGCTTGGCCCAGGGTGATTCACCCCTCCACTTT. This encodes CASSLAQGDSPLHF.

The CDR3 region has the DNA TGTGCCACCAGTGATTTCTCCCTATCGGGCACCGGGGAGCTGTTTTTT. It encodes CATSDFSLSGTGELFF. The chain joins TRBV24-1 to TRBJ2-2, with unresolved D. Looked up from germline, CDR1 is KGHDR and CDR2 is SFDVKD. V was cut by 1 base and J by 4 bases, with 12 bases left in between. CDR3 length: 16 amino acids.

CDR3 amino acids: CAISGVTGSRYEQYF. The CDR3 bases are TGTGCCATCAGTGGGGTCACAGGGAGTAGGTACGAGCAGTACTTC. This chain connects TRBV10-3 to TRBJ2-7; maybe TRBD1 (6 bases). V lost 4 bases and J lost 4, with 17 bases in between. The CDR3 consists of 15 residues. From germline, CDR1 is ENHRY and CDR2 SYGVKD.

This sequence joins TRBV28 and TRBJ1-2; 7 bases match TRBD1. CDR3 length: 12 residues. The V gene's germline CDR1 is MDHEN and CDR2 SYDVKM. The V gene end was trimmed by 6 bases and the J gene end by 8 bases; junction bases not matched to a gene: 6. In DNA form, the CDR3 reads TGTGCCAGCAGCGACAGGGTAGCCGGCTACACCTTC. Its translation is CASSDRVAGYTF.

This CDR3 is CATSKGGQYEQYF. The CDR3 DNA reads as TGTGCCACCTCAAAGGGGGGGCAGTACGAGCAGTACTTC. This sequence joins TRBV7-2 and TRBJ2-7; D perhaps matches TRBD2 (7 bases). V lost 10 bases to trimming and J lost 4 bases, with 17 bases between them. This CDR3 has 13 amino acids. Germline CDR1 is SGHTA and CDR2 is FQGNSA.

The chain has TRBV9 and TRBJ1-3; tentatively, D is TRBD1 (5 bases). The CDR3 totals 16 residues. Trimming shortened V by 3 bases and J by 0 bases, and 13 bases separated the two germline ends. Per germline, CDR1 SGDLS and CDR2 YYNGEE. This CDR3 is CASSAYGGVSGNTIYF. The CDR3 region has the DNA TGTGCCAGCAGCGCCTACGGGGGGGTCTCTGGAAACACCATATATTTT.

This clone was seen a handful of times. The V and J genes are TRBV5-1 and TRBJ2-1; 13 bases match TRBD2. V was clipped by 2 bases and J by 7 bases; unmatched bases: 3. The germline V gene has CDR1 SGHRS and CDR2 YFSETQ. This CDR3 has 15 amino acids. The CDR3 reads CASSFTSGGANEQFF. The DNA of the CDR3 is TGCGCCAGCAGCTTCACTAGCGGGGGGGCGAATGAGCAGTTCTTC.

This sequence joins TRBV5-5 and TRBJ1-1; the D gene is possibly TRBD1 (6 bases). This CDR3 contains 16 residues. With 5 bases removed from V and 1 base from J, the gap between germline ends came to 18 bases. CDR1 is SGHKS, CDR2 YYEKEE, per germline (reference sequence). The CDR3 region is CASSPLPRGRNTEAFF. The DNA of the CDR3 is TGTGCCAGCAGTCCTCTTCCCAGGGGTCGGAACACTGAAGCTTTCTTT.

The chain is built from TRBV28 and TRBJ1-6; no reliable D call. Germline V CDR1 and CDR2: MDHEN, SYDVKM. The CDR3 is 13 residues long. Trimming took 8 bases from V and 4 from J, leaving 9 bases between them. CDR3 sequence reads: CASLRDYNSPLHF. CDR3 nucleotides: TGTGCCAGCCTCCGGGATTATAATTCACCCCTCCACTTT.